These 17 T cell receptor beta chains share one sample of origin, sequenced in a study of shared clonotypes between healthy human individuals. TCRdb's copy holds only in-frame clones and misses some; the assay was immunoSEQ multiplex PCR. There are hundreds of thousands of clones in the sample; roughly 95% occur only once, and about 0.057% lies in the top ten. Source material: naive CD4+ T cells sorted from blood. Regarding subset: CD45RA+ positively selected. These receptors all stem from a woman aged 25 to 39 in good health.

This chain's CDR3 is CASSLVAGRGNQPQHF. The CDR3 nucleotides are TGTGCCAGCAGTTTAGTGGCAGGTAGGGGCAATCAGCCCCAGCATTTT. The rearrangement uses TRBV27 and TRBJ1-5; D is ambiguous. Germline loops: CDR1 MNHEY, CDR2 SMNVEV (reference sequence). CDR3 length: 16 residues. Trimming took 2 bases from V and 2 from J, leaving 13 bases between them.

Points on this clone: Other nucleotide sequences in the sample specify the same CDR3. The chain uses TRBV28 and TRBJ2-7, with D possibly being TRBD1 (6 bases). The CDR3 has 14 amino acids. Deletions cut 5 bases from V and 0 bases from J, with 11 bases between. Germline lookup yields CDR1 MDHEN and CDR2 SYDVKM. CDR3: CASSPTGLSYEQYF. CDR3 bases: TGTGCCAGCAGTCCGACAGGCCTCTCCTACGAGCAGTACTTC.

The chain links TRBV7-7 to TRBJ2-1; 7 bases are a match to TRBD2. Looked up from germline, CDR1 is SSHAT and CDR2 is FNYEAQ (reference sequence). The length of the CDR3 is 15 residues. V gave up 1 base and J gave up 7 bases; unmatched junction bases: 7. This chain's CDR3 is CASSLGPGGENEQFF. DNA of the CDR3: TGTGCCAGCAGCTTAGGTCCTGGGGGGGAGAATGAGCAGTTCTTC.

V and J are TRBV4-2 and TRBJ2-7, with TRBD1 matching over 9 bases. Germline CDR1 LGHNA, CDR2 YNFKEQ. J was trimmed by 4 bases and V by 4 bases; bases with no gene match: 5. The CDR3 totals 14 residues. CDR3 region: CASSLGTGLYEQYF. CDR3 coding DNA: TGTGCCAGCAGCCTCGGGACAGGGCTGTACGAGCAGTACTTC.

The rearrangement joins TRBV7-6 to TRBJ2-3; 12 nucleotides line up with TRBD2. J lost 6 bases, V lost 1 base, and 5 bases had no gene match. The CDR3 covers 16 residues. Germline V gene data show CDR1 as SGHVS and CDR2 as FNYEAQ. As DNA, the CDR3 is TGTGCCAGCAGCTTAGTGGGACTAGCGGGTAGCGATACGCAGTATTTT. Protein product: CASSLVGLAGSDTQYF. The whole variable domain, filled in from reference TRBV7-6 and TRBJ2-3, reads GAGVSQSPRYKVTKRGQDVALRCDPISGHVSLYWYRQALGQGPEFLTYFNYEAQQDKSGLPNDRFSAERPEGSISTLTIQRTEQRDSAMYRCASSLVGLAGSDTQYFGPGTRLTVL.

V gene TRBV5-5 combines with J gene TRBJ1-1, with 11 bases aligning to TRBD1. The V and J ends lost 6 bases and 5 bases, in that order; junction bases with no gene match: 12. The CDR3 covers 16 residues. The germline V gene encodes CDR1 SGHKS and CDR2 YYEKEE (reference sequence). The CDR3 DNA follows: TGTGCCAGCAACAGAAAACCGGGACAGGGGGAGACTGAAGCTTTCTTT. Translation: CASNRKPGQGETEAFF.

The J gene is TRBJ2-7, the V gene TRBV5-1; 13 bases fit TRBD2. This CDR3 contains 16 residues. Germline assignment: CDR1 SGHRS and CDR2 YFSETQ. The trim removed 4 bases at V and 4 bases at J, leaving 8 bases unmatched. The DNA of the CDR3 is TGCGCCAGCAGCCGCGGGACTAGCGGGATTGTGTACGAGCAGTACTTC. Translated: CASSRGTSGIVYEQYF.

This sequence joins TRBV19 and TRBJ2-1, with 10 bases fitting TRBD2. The CDR3 has 15 residues. Germline trimming cut 6 bases from V and 4 bases from J; bases unmatched to any gene: 6. CDR1 and CDR2 from the germline V gene are LNHDA and SQIVND (reference sequence). The CDR3 spells CASSTAGGGYNEQFF. CDR3 DNA: TGTGCCAGTAGCACAGCGGGAGGGGGTTACAATGAGCAGTTCTTC.

The gene calls are TRBV28 and TRBJ1-4; 11 bases are shared with TRBD1. The length of the CDR3 is 15 residues. The germline gives CDR1 MDHEN, CDR2 SYDVKM. Unmatched junction bases numbered 7, after V lost 5 bases and J lost 8 bases. This CDR3 reads CASSPGQGAYEKLFF. The CDR3 bases are TGTGCCAGCAGTCCAGGACAGGGGGCTTACGAAAAACTGTTTTTT.

This chain joins TRBV5-6 and TRBJ2-6; no reliable D call. CDR1 and CDR2 from the germline V gene are SGHDT and YYEEEE. The length of the CDR3 is 17 residues. The V end was cut by 9 bases, the J end by 0 bases, with 19 bases between. CDR3 DNA: TGTGCCACCAACGGACCAGAGATTGTCTCTGGGGCCAACGTCCTGACTTTC. Translated: CATNGPEIVSGANVLTF. Complete variable domain (other parts from reference TRBV5-6 and TRBJ2-6): DAGVTQSPTHLIKTRGQQVTLRCSPKSGHDTVSWYQQALGQGPQFIFQYYEEEERQRGNFPDRFSGHQFPNYSSELNVNALLLGDSALYLCATNGPEIVSGANVLTFGAGSRLTVL.

This chain links TRBV6-4 with TRBJ2-3, with 12 nucleotides matching TRBD2. J gave up 8 bases and V 5 bases, and 5 bases lay outside the gene matches. The CDR3 consists of 14 residues. CDR1 and CDR2 (germline): MRHNA, SNTAGT. The CDR3 nucleotides read TGTGCCAGCAGTCCTAGCGGGAGGGGTGTTACGCAGTATTTT. This gives the protein CASSPSGRGVTQYF.

The rearrangement links TRBV25-1 to TRBJ1-1; 7 bases agree with TRBD1. The germline CDR1 and CDR2 sequences are MGHDK and SYGVNS. The CDR3 loop spans 14 amino acids. V lost 5 bases to trimming and J lost 11 bases; unmatched junction nucleotides: 14. In DNA, the CDR3 is TGTGCCAGCAGTCCTATTACCGGGACAGAAGACGCTTTCTTT. Residues: CASSPITGTEDAFF.

Comments on this clone: The sample carries other DNA sequences with the same CDR3. This chain connects TRBV19 to TRBJ2-7; TRBD2 agrees at 7 bases. The germline CDR1 and CDR2 sequences are LNHDA and SQIVND (reference sequence). The CDR3 extends over 14 amino acids. V trimming: 1 base; J trimming: 0 bases; junction bases outside the gene matches: 0. This chain's CDR3 is CASSIAGGSYEQYF. CDR3 nucleotides: TGTGCCAGTAGTATAGCGGGGGGCTCCTACGAGCAGTACTTC.

CDR3 residues: CASQPGQGKYEQYF. The CDR3 DNA is TGTGCCAGTCAACCGGGACAGGGAAAGTACGAGCAGTACTTC. The gene calls are TRBV11-1 and TRBJ2-7; the match to TRBD1 covers 9 bases. Trimming at V came to 9 bases and at J to 4 bases, leaving 10 bases not matched to a gene. From germline, CDR1 is SGHAT and CDR2 FQDESV (reference sequence). The CDR3 contains 14 residues.

The chain is built from TRBV5-4 and TRBJ1-1; weak D call: TRBD1 (6 bases). Germline CDR1 reads SGHNT; CDR2 reads YYREEE (reference sequence). CDR3 length: 13 amino acids. DNA for the CDR3: TGTTCCTGGCTCGGTGGGGGCAACACTGAAGCTTTCTTT. Translated, it gives CSWLGGGNTEAFF.

V usage is TRBV27 and J usage is TRBJ1-1, with 11 positions matching TRBD1. Germline V gives CDR1 MNHEY, CDR2 SMNVEV (reference sequence). The CDR3 sequence is 18 residues long. V lost 6 bases to trimming and J lost 4 bases; unmatched junction nucleotides: 16. The CDR3 region has the DNA TGTGCCAGCAGCAGAGCATTTTCGACCGGGACAGGGGGCACTGAAGCTTTCTTT. Translation: CASSRAFSTGTGGTEAFF.

The gene calls are TRBV4-1 and TRBJ1-1; D is perhaps TRBD1 (6 bases). Germline CDR1 and CDR2: MGHRA and YSYEKL. CDR3 size: 14 residues. The V gene lost 1 base and the J gene lost 5 bases, with 11 bases spanning the gap. The CDR3 region has the DNA TGCGCCAGCAGCCAAGCTCACAGGGCGACTGAAGCTTTCTTT. This gives the protein CASSQAHRATEAFF.